Below, one T cell receptor beta chain is given with its context. This clonotype was seen a few times. Its antigen remains undetermined. No much larger clonotype is one base removed from it; base qualities were not supplied. The data derive from a study of blood T cells in healthy people across ages (dated by TCRdb to the mid-2010s). Looking at the study overall: In model experiments, template switching captured about one uniquely barcoded TCR beta cDNA molecule for every two T cells. The study measured age-related changes in TCR beta repertoire diversity using deep sequencing normalized with unique cDNA molecular identifiers. For two donors (one aged 18 to 30 and one aged 80 or older), the study analyzed two additional independent replicas of 1 million unique cDNA reads from the same blood draw. To avoid experimental bias, donors of different ages were spread randomly across the sequencing lanes. Donors were grouped into four age groups: young (average roughly 15 years), middle-aged (39), aged (around 62) and long-lived (just over 80). What the authors observed across the whole study: Donor CMV infection status was unknown, potentially confounding age-related changes in expanded clonotypes. Compared with the aged group, more naive CD4+ T cells, fewer expanded clones and increased TCR diversity were shown by the long-lived group, suggesting age selection. Bulk unsorted PBMC profiling prevented conclusive comparison of naive and antigen-experienced compartments. Observed TCR beta diversity per million T cells fell roughly linearly with age, and a significant reduction was already apparent by age around 40. There was a strong correlation between observed TCR beta diversity and the percentage of naive T cells measured by flow cytometry. Estimates of total diversity based on one million sequenced T cells were considered lower bounds and underestimates.

Library preparation used 5' RACE. The sequencer listed for this sample is Illumina HiSeq 2500. A second PCR of about 6 to 12 cycles was performed with a sample-barcoded 5' primer and a J-beta primer mix. A unique molecular identifier was introduced onto each TCR beta cDNA molecule by a template-switch 5' adaptor carrying 12 random nucleotides. Each sample yielded at least 3 million CDR3-containing paired-end reads. All of the RNA was converted into first-strand cDNA using the Mint cDNA synthesis kit, with a TRBC-specific oligonucleotide serving as the primer. After uracil-DNA glycosylase treatment, a first 18-cycle PCR used universal primers M1SS and BC2_uni_R on all cDNA. In the authors' own workflow: For normalization, 1 million high-quality reads, each with a distinct molecular identifier, were randomly selected from each sample. Instead of being binned into consensus sequences, reads with shared molecular identifiers were discarded. CDR3 identification, clonotype clustering and error correction used MiTCR with a Q25 quality threshold and the strictest error-elimination algorithm. Lower-bound total TCR beta diversity was estimated with a nonparametric unseen species model using Euler transformation. TCRdb reprocessed the public reads (quality trimming at Q25 with fastp, clone calling with MiXCR) and kept in-frame beta chains. One record per CDR3 amino acid sequence lists the most common genes and DNA. TCRdb's processing, not the authors', yielded these V and J calls. The sample yields around 670,000 distinct CDR3 sequences; approximately 30% were counted once. The top ten constitute around a sixth of the sample.

Via the germline V gene, CDR1 is SGDLS and CDR2 YYNGEE. Reading from cysteine to phenylalanine, the CDR3 counts 18 amino acids. Only the CDR3 region is kept as DNA, spanning 54 bases read in frame from base 1. The roughly 42 donors, aged about 6 to 100 years, were systemically healthy Caucasian individuals from Russia. Around 10 milliliters of peripheral blood were collected from each donor into EDTA-treated Vacutainer tubes. PBMCs were isolated by Ficoll-Paque density-gradient centrifugation, with at least 7 million obtained per sample. Total RNA was extracted from PBMCs with Trizol reagent, with at least 5 micrograms obtained per sample. For every donor, an aliquot of PBMCs went through flow cytometry to measure the percentages of naive CD45RAhigh/CD27high T cells.

Source material: blood. The clonotype originates from a woman of 80 years or more in good health. The rearrangement joined TRBV9 to TRBJ2-1; TRBD1 matches 10 bases in the middle. Near its end, the DNA agrees better with TRBJ2-7, so the J call may be wrong. The DNA sequence follows: TGTGCCAGCAGCGTGGAGACAGGGGGCGTTGGGTCCTACAATGAGCAGTACTTC. Translated, this gives CASSVETGGVGSYNEQYF.